This is a list of T cell receptor beta chains from one sample in a study of CD8+ T cells in alopecia areata. The method was immunoSEQ multiplex PCR; TCRdb's version includes in-frame clones alone and lacks a portion of them. The table lists about 12,000 clones, more than 50% of them singletons. Sequencing used skin. The receptors stem from a human donor with alopecia areata. The CDR3 runs from the conserved cysteine through the conserved F or W. D genes are given only for firm matches. The size field is filled for only some rows; it gives once, few, many or a size class.

abundance,j_gene,d_gene,v_gene,CDR3nt,CDR3aa
once,TRBJ1-2,.,TRBV6-1,TGTGCCAGCATTCTTTTGGGCAGAGCTAACTATGGCTACACCTTC,CASILLGRANYGYTF
.,TRBJ2-3,.,TRBV28,TGTGCCAGCAGGCGTTGGTGGCAGGGGACAGATACGCAGTATTTT,CASRRWWQGTDTQYF
.,TRBJ2-2,.,TRBV7-8,TGTGCCAGCAGCCTCGTGGTGACAGTGAACACCGGGGAGCTGTTTTTT,CASSLVVTVNTGELFF
.,TRBJ2-2,TRBD1,TRBV9,TGTGCCAGCAGCCACTACCCGCCGGGACAGGGCTACACCGGGGAGCTGTTTTTT,CASSHYPPGQGYTGELFF
.,TRBJ2-3,.,TRBV9,TGTGCCAGCAGCGCACGACCAGCGGGAGATACGCAGTATTTT,CASSARPAGDTQYF
once,TRBJ2-4,.,TRBV10-2,TGCGCCAGAGTAGGAAAAACTCTAGCCAAAAACATTCAGTACTTC,CARVGKTLAKNIQYF
.,TRBJ2-5,TRBD1,TRBV29-1,TGCAGCGTCGTGGACAGGGGATCCGGGGAGACCCAGTACTTC,CSVVDRGSGETQYF
once,TRBJ1-3,.,TRBV11-2,TGTGCCAGCAGCCAAGACTTCTCTGGAAACACCATATATTTT,CASSQDFSGNTIYF
few,TRBJ2-3,.,TRBV6-5,TGTGCCAGCAGTTACTCCGGCCGGGTCCGGGATACGCAGTATTTT,CASSYSGRVRDTQYF
.,TRBJ2-3,TRBD1,TRBV5-1,TGCGCCAGCAGAGGACAGGGGATAGTAGATACGCAGTATTTT,CASRGQGIVDTQYF
.,TRBJ2-1,TRBD1,TRBV6-5,TGTGCCAGCAGGAGGGGGCAGGATGAGCAGTTCTTC,CASRRGQDEQFF
.,TRBJ2-1,TRBD2,TRBV4-1,TGCGCCAGCAGCCAAGGGACTAGCGGGGGGCCCTACTCCTACAATGAGCAGTTCTTC,CASSQGTSGGPYSYNEQFF
.,TRBJ2-1,.,TRBV7-8,TGTGCCAGCAGCCCGACCGGGAGTCGTAATGAGCAGTTCTTC,CASSPTGSRNEQFF
once,TRBJ2-1,.,TRBV25-1,TGTGCCAGCAGTGCCCAGGGTTACAATGAGCAGTTCTTC,CASSAQGYNEQFF
.,TRBJ2-5,.,TRBV14,TGTGCCAGCAGCCACCATACGTACCAAGAGACCCAGTACTTC,CASSHHTYQETQYF
.,TRBJ1-2,.,TRBV2,TGTGCCAGCAGTGATAGGGGTCCCTTTGGCTACACCTTC,CASSDRGPFGYTF
medium-sized,TRBJ2-3,.,TRBV5-6,TGTGCCAGCAGTCGGGACTTAACGCAGTATTTT,CASSRDLTQYF
.,TRBJ2-1,.,TRBV5-1,TGCGCCAGCAGCTTGGCTCTCGGGGCCAATGAGCAGTTCTTC,CASSLALGANEQFF
.,TRBJ2-7,TRBD1,TRBV19,TGTGCCAGTAGTACCAAGGGACAGGGAGCCTACGAGCAGTACTTC,CASSTKGQGAYEQYF
.,TRBJ2-3,TRBD1,TRBV5-1,TGCGCCAGCAGCTTACGGGGGACAGGGGCGATCACAGATACGCAGTATTTT,CASSLRGTGAITDTQYF
.,TRBJ1-2,.,TRBV21-1,TGTGCCAGCAGCCAACAGGGGGACTATGGCTACACCTTC,CASSQQGDYGYTF
.,TRBJ2-3,TRBD2,TRBV7-2,TGTGCCAGCAGCCGTACTAGCGGGAGGCCCACAGATACGCAGTATTTT,CASSRTSGRPTDTQYF
once,TRBJ1-2,.,TRBV30,TGTGCCTGGAGTACCGGCCCGAGAGGCTACACCTTC,CAWSTGPRGYTF
.,TRBJ2-1,TRBD2,TRBV27,TGTGCCAGCATTTCTAGCGGGAGTAAAATTAGGTACAATGAGCAGTTCTTC,CASISSGSKIRYNEQFF
few,TRBJ2-1,.,TRBV5-1,TGCGCCAGCAGCTTGAGGGCGGGGTACAATGAGCAGTTCTTC,CASSLRAGYNEQFF
.,TRBJ2-5,.,TRBV27,TGTGCCAGCAGCCGCGGTGAGACCCAGTACTTC,CASSRGETQYF
few,TRBJ2-1,TRBD2,TRBV15,TGTGCCACCAGCAGAGGAAGGTTAGCGGGTGAGCAGTTCTTC,CATSRGRLAGEQFF
.,TRBJ1-1,TRBD1,TRBV30,TGTGCCTGGAGTGTAGGCTTGTGGCAGGGGGGCACTGAAGCTTTCTTT,CAWSVGLWQGGTEAFF
.,TRBJ2-7,TRBD2,TRBV11-2,TGTGCCAGCACCTTAGCGGGAGGGCCGGGAGAGCAGTACTTC,CASTLAGGPGEQYF
.,TRBJ2-3,.,TRBV5-6,TGTGCCAGCAGCTTTTCAGATGATACGCAGTATTTT,CASSFSDDTQYF
.,TRBJ2-3,.,TRBV30,TGTGCCTGGAGTGTTGATTTCGGCACAGATACGCAGTATTTT,CAWSVDFGTDTQYF
.,TRBJ2-2,TRBD1,TRBV11-2,TGTGCCAGCAGCTCCTACAGGGGGCGAGCAGCCGGGGAGCTGTTTTTT,CASSSYRGRAAGELFF
few,TRBJ2-7,.,TRBV29-1,TGCAGCGTTGTCTTTGGGGGATATGACGAGCAGTACTTC,CSVVFGGYDEQYF
.,TRBJ2-5,TRBD2,TRBV19,TGTGCCAGTAGTTCGACTAGCGGAGTACAAGAGACCCAGTACTTC,CASSSTSGVQETQYF
few,TRBJ2-3,TRBD2,TRBV5-1,TGCGCCAGCAGGGCCGCCGGGACTAGCGGGGGGGCCGTCACAGATACGCAGTATTTT,CASRAAGTSGGAVTDTQYF
.,TRBJ1-5,.,TRBV7-2,TGTGCCAGCAGCTTAAACCCGCCAGGGGCCAATCAGCCCCAGCATTTT,CASSLNPPGANQPQHF
.,TRBJ2-5,.,TRBV7-4,TGTGCCAGCAGCCTGTTTGGGTCCCGAGAGGAGACCCAGTACTTC,CASSLFGSREETQYF
.,TRBJ1-6,.,TRBV5-4,TGTGCCAGCAGCCCCTACGATCAGGGGTATTCACCCCTCCACTTT,CASSPYDQGYSPLHF
few,TRBJ2-5,.,TRBV28,TGTGCCAGCAGCGGGGTGGGAGAGACCCAGTACTTC,CASSGVGETQYF
medium-sized,TRBJ2-3,TRBD2,TRBV18,TGTGCCAGCTCAAAGGGGACTAACACAGATACGCAGTATTTT,CASSKGTNTDTQYF
.,TRBJ2-1,TRBD2,TRBV5-5,TGTGCCAGCACCGAGGGACTAGCGGGACTCTCTGAGCAGTTCTTC,CASTEGLAGLSEQFF
.,TRBJ2-5,.,TRBV4-3,TGCGCCAGCAGCCAAGCGGAGGGGGTGACCCAGTACTTC,CASSQAEGVTQYF
few,TRBJ1-1,TRBD1,TRBV10-3,TGTGCCATCAGTGAGTCAAGAGGGGGCAACACTGAAGCTTTCTTT,CAISESRGGNTEAFF
.,TRBJ1-2,.,TRBV6-6,TGTGCCAGCAGTTACTCGACAAGCAACTATGGCTACACCTTC,CASSYSTSNYGYTF
.,TRBJ2-1,TRBD1,TRBV5-1,TGCGCCAGCGAAGTTTCTGGGACAGTCTCCTACAATGAGCAGTTCTTC,CASEVSGTVSYNEQFF
.,TRBJ2-2,.,TRBV19,TGTGCCAGTAGTATTCGGGACCCCGGGGAGCTGTTTTTT,CASSIRDPGELFF
.,TRBJ2-3,.,TRBV9,TGTGCCAGCAGCGCCAGCGGAATAAGCACAGATACGCAGTATTTT,CASSASGISTDTQYF
.,TRBJ2-5,TRBD1,TRBV5-1,TGCGCCAGCAGCTTGGGGTCTGGGACAGGGGGCCAAGAGACCCAGTACTTC,CASSLGSGTGGQETQYF
.,TRBJ2-5,TRBD2,TRBV5-1,TGCGCCAGCAGCGATTGGACTAGCGGGACGTCAGAGACCCAGTACTTC,CASSDWTSGTSETQYF
.,TRBJ2-1,.,TRBV18,TGTGCCAGCTCACCGGTCTCCGGGACCCACAATGAGCAGTTCTTC,CASSPVSGTHNEQFF
.,TRBJ1-2,.,TRBV28,TGTGCCAGCAGCCAATCCTTCAGGGTTACTAACTATGGCTACACCTTC,CASSQSFRVTNYGYTF
few,TRBJ1-1,.,TRBV6-1,TGTGCCAGCAGTACCGCCGGGACAAAGAACACTGAAGCTTTCTTT,CASSTAGTKNTEAFF
.,TRBJ2-7,.,TRBV7-9,TGTGCCAGCAGCCCCACGGGGAAGTTCTACGAGCAGTACTTC,CASSPTGKFYEQYF
.,TRBJ2-3,.,TRBV4-3,TGCGCCAGCAGCCAACAAGGGACGGATACGCAGTATTTT,CASSQQGTDTQYF
few,TRBJ2-1,.,TRBV7-7,TGTGCTAGCAGCTTGGGGCTTGTAGGGGAGCAGTTCTTC,CASSLGLVGEQFF
.,TRBJ2-3,.,TRBV2,TGTGCCAGCAGTGAAGGGACGGGGTTTTCCACAGATACGCAGTATTTT,CASSEGTGFSTDTQYF
few,TRBJ2-5,.,TRBV27,TGTGCCAGCAGTTTATGGAAGGAAGAGACCCAGTACTTC,CASSLWKEETQYF
.,TRBJ2-3,TRBD2,TRBV6-6,TGTGCCAGCAGTTATGTTAGCGGGGCCTCCACAGATACGCAGTATTTT,CASSYVSGASTDTQYF
.,TRBJ2-1,TRBD2,TRBV28,TGTGCCAGCAGTTTAGCAGCGGGAGGCCCCTTGGAAGCCTACAATGAGCAGTTCTTC,CASSLAAGGPLEAYNEQFF